Listed below are T cell receptor beta chains from one sample, sequenced in a study of blood T cell repertoires in COVID-19. This table comes from immunoSEQ multiplex PCR, and its TCRdb copy is limited to in-frame clones, with some not included. This table holds about 270,000 clones, around 85% found once. The sample was peripheral blood. Every receptor here comes from a woman in her 30s with COVID-19, enrolled during active disease. The conserved cysteine and the conserved F or W are not part of the CDR3 here. Clone size is not always given. Where it is, it says once, few, many or a class for expanded clones.

j_call clone_size v_call cdr3_aa
TRBJ1-6 . TRBV4-1 ASSPPQGAPLH
TRBJ1-2 . TRBV11-2 ASSLDALRTDGYT
TRBJ2-7 . TRBV10-2 ASSPGQPEQY
TRBJ2-3 . TRBV6-5 ASSLRLAGYTDTQY
TRBJ1-1 once TRBV4-1 ASSKRASMNTEAF
TRBJ1-3 . TRBV29-1 SVDPRSGNTIY
TRBJ2-7 . TRBV13 ASSPPTAEGLYEQY
TRBJ2-2 . TRBV11-2 ASSSPGGTTRTGELF
TRBJ2-6 . TRBV29-1 SVEGSYSGANVLT
TRBJ2-7 . TRBV4-1 ASSQESSGSSYEQY
TRBJ2-1 . TRBV7-2 ASSPIAGVEQF
TRBJ2-1 . TRBV27 AVGTGVYNEQF
TRBJ1-1 . TRBV12-5 ASGFDRRTEAF
TRBJ2-1 . TRBV9 ASSDWAGTSYNEQF
TRBJ1-1 . TRBV7-9 ASELSTEAF